This T cell receptor beta chain was found in a study of T cells in Graves' hyperthyroidism and ophthalmopathy. Study overall: The blood sample was taken at first diagnosis, before treatment began.

The investigators amplified TCR beta CDR3 regions from RNA transcripts. TCR CDR3 regions were first amplified by RT-PCR with HTBI primers. TCRdb called the multiplex PCR reads again in MiXCR, with one record for every CDR3 protein. The sample holds fewer than 750,000 distinct CDR3 sequences, 13% to 15% seen once. Overall study results and limits: Researchers report that a 13 V-J model separated ophthalmopathy from stable hyperthyroidism. Most expanded thyroid clonotypes above 0.001 recurred in blood.

There are many counts of this clonotype. Its cognate antigen is unknown. Ophthalmopathy patients had moderate-to-severe active disease, CAS ≥3, NOSPECS ≥4, and disease duration under 3 months. Sequencing was performed on blood. The TCR was taken from a woman aged 50 to 60 with Graves' ophthalmopathy.

The CDR3 region has the DNA TGTGCCAGCATCACTCAGGGACAGGGCGGGTACGAGCAGTACTTC. It is translated as CASITQGQGGYEQYF. The gene calls are TRBV6-1 and TRBJ2-7; 9 bases map to TRBD1. Germline V lookup: CDR1 MNHNS, CDR2 SASEGT. CDR3 size: 15 residues. V was clipped by 7 bases and J by 4 bases; unmatched bases: 11.